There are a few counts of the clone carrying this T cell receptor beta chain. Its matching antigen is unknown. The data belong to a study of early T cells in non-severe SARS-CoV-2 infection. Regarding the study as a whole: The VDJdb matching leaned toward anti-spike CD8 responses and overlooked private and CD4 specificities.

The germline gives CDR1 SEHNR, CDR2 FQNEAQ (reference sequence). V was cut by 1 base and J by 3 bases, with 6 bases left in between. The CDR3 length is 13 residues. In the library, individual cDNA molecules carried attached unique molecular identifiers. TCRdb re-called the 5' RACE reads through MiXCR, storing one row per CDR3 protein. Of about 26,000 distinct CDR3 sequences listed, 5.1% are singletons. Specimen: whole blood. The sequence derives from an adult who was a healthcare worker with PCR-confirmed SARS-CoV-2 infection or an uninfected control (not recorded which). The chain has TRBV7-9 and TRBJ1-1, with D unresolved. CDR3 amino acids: CASSLGSDTEAFF. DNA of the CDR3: TGTGCCAGCAGCTTAGGCAGTGACACTGAAGCTTTCTTT.